The entry that follows covers one T cell receptor beta chain sequence. Generated by immunoSEQ multiplex PCR, the TCRdb table keeps only in-frame clones and is missing some. The sample contains about 270,000 clones, 88% of which appear only once. Each participant's cohort was designated according to participant-reported clinical history. The data were taken from a study of blood T cell repertoires in COVID-19. On the study more broadly: Sources were T cells, B-cell-depleted T cells, or PBMCs; the material itself was cDNA or gDNA.

The germline V gene encodes CDR1 MNHEY and CDR2 SVGAGI. Between the trimmed V and J ends, which lost 2 bases and 2 bases, there was a span of 10 bases. The length of the CDR3 is 15 residues. This chain links TRBV6-5 with TRBJ1-3; a weak D match, TRBD1 (6 bases). The sequence came from a woman in her 30s who had recovered from COVID-19. Sample: PBMCs or T cells enriched from blood (not recorded which). DNA of the CDR3: TGTGCCAGCAGTTACGGCCCAGGGGCTGGAAACACCATATATTTT. Translated: CASSYGPGAGNTIYF.